A single count supports the clone carrying this T cell receptor (beta chain). The sample originates from a study of blood T cell repertoires in COVID-19. Overall study: The United States, Italy and Spain were the sources of the acute and convalescent COVID-19 samples. PBMCs, B-cell-depleted T cells, or T cells provided the cDNA or gDNA that made up the material.

V was pared by 5 bases and J by 5 bases, with 4 bases of the junction left unmatched. The CDR3 extends over 14 amino acids. Germline CDR1 and CDR2: MNHEY and SVGAGI. In the original analysis: For nucleated cells, counts were estimated from reference gene primer amplification. Generated by immunoSEQ multiplex PCR, the TCRdb table keeps only in-frame clones and is missing some. That table is the source of V, J and clone size, and D and trimming were worked out from the DNA. The sample lists roughly 76,000 clones; 70% to 90% were seen once. V gene TRBV6-5 combines with J gene TRBJ2-1; 9 positions match TRBD1. Material: peripheral blood. The sequence came from a young man with acute or convalescent COVID-19. CDR3 nucleotide sequence: TGTGCCAGCAGTACGGACAGGGGACACAATGAGCAGTTCTTC. Translating gives CASSTDRGHNEQFF.